In its sample, the clone carrying this T cell receptor (beta chain) was seen a few times. The antigen remains unidentified. On each TCR cDNA molecule, a unique molecular identifier was present. One entry per CDR3 protein, called by TCRdb with MiXCR from the 5' RACE reads. The data hold some 87,000 distinct CDR3 sequences, with 7% to 9% observed a single time. The entry originates in a study of spatial heterogeneity in lung cancer. For the study at large: Detected beta-chain sequences consistently exceeded alpha-chain sequences. Whole-study findings and limits: Compared with follow-up, resection was when ubiquitous expanded tumor TCRs appeared in blood more.

The time point denotes: sample taken at primary tumor resection. Whole RNA came from tumor, nontumor lung or frozen PBMC and was sequenced without being sorted. Germline CDR1 and CDR2: ENHRY and SYGVKD. V shed 8 bases and J 4 bases; nucleotides not matched to a gene: 1. The length of the CDR3 is 12 residues. The sample was PBMCs, taken at surgery. The source is a male donor with early-stage non-small cell lung cancer. The chain recombines TRBV10-3 with TRBJ1-4; 7 bases fit TRBD1. The CDR3 protein is CAIGTDNEKLFF. The DNA of the CDR3 is TGTGCCATCGGGACAGATAATGAAAAACTGTTTTTT.